This TCR beta chain was found in a study of T cell repertoires in cytomegalovirus infection. Study details: As its CMV epitopes, the study selected recently identified HLA-C-restricted and well-studied HLA-B-restricted targets. Based on public TCR beta signatures, there were indications of CMV infection and of a matching HLA type.

Notes on the study in general: The study found HLA-C-restricted CMV-specific TCR beta clonotypes dominating the ex vivo response.

In TCRdb, the reads were re-called with MiXCR into one record per CDR3 protein. The sample has about a million distinct CDR3 sequences, less than 35% seen once; the top ten hold about 14%. From germline, CDR1 is LNHNV and CDR2 YYDKDF (reference sequence). The germline V and J ends were trimmed by 1 base and 9 bases, with 12 bases remaining between them. The CDR3 is 13 residues long. This clonotype was found once. What it recognizes is unknown. The chain carries TRBV15 and TRBJ1-1; possibly TRBD1 for D (6 bases). The sequence derives from a human donor in good health (CMV status not recorded). Some clones in this sample may be carry-over from other donors' samples. This material consisted of cultured CD8+ T cells from PBMCs, taken from culture after CMV antigen stimulation. The CDR3, as DNA: TGTGCCACCAGCAGAGGCAGGGGTGGGCAAGCTTTCTTT. It encodes CATSRGRGGQAFF.